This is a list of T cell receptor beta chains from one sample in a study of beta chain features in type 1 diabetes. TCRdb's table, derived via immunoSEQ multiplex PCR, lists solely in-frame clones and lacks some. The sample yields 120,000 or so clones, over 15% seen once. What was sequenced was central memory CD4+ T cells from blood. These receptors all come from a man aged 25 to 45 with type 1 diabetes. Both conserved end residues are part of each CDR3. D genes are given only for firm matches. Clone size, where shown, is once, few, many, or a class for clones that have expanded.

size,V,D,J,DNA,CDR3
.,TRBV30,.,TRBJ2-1,TGTGCCTGGAGTGTCTCCGGTGAGCAGTTCTTC,CAWSVSGEQFF
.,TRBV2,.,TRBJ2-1,TGTGCCAGCAGTGACAGGGGTGAGCAGTTCTTC,CASSDRGEQFF
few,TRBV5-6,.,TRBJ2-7,TGTGCCAGCAGCTTCAGCAGGGCCGAGCAGTACTTC,CASSFSRAEQYF
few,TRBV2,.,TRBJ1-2,TGTGCCGGCCGCGTAAACCCATCCTATGGCTACACCTTC,CAGRVNPSYGYTF
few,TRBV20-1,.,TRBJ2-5,TGCAGTGCTAGAGTACGCAAGACCCAGTACTTC,CSARVRKTQYF
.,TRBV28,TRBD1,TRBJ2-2,TGTGCCAGCAGGACAGGGGGCGCGGGAACCGGGGAGCTGTTTTTT,CASRTGGAGTGELFF
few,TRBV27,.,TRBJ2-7,TGTGCCAGCAAGGGTAGTTACGAGCAGTACTTC,CASKGSYEQYF
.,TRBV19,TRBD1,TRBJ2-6,TGTGCCAGTAGTACCACAGGGGCTGGGGCCAACGTCCTGACTTTC,CASSTTGAGANVLTF
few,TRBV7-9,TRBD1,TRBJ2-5,TGTGCCAGCAGCTCGACAGGGACCACCCAAGAGACCCAGTACTTC,CASSSTGTTQETQYF
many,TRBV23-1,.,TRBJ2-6,TGCGCCAGCAGTCAAACGGGGCCTGGGGCCAACGTCCTGACTTTC,CASSQTGPGANVLTF
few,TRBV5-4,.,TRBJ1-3,TGTGCCAGCACGACTCCTAGCTCTGGAAACACCATATATTTT,CASTTPSSGNTIYF
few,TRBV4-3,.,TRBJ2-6,TGCGCCAGCAGCCAAGAGCAACCCAGGCGGTGGAGCTCTGGGGCCAACGTCCTGACTTTC,CASSQEQPRRWSSGANVLTF
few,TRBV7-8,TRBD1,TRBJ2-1,TGTGCCAGCAGCTTAAGGCGGGCAGGGGGCTACAATGAGCAGTTCTTC,CASSLRRAGGYNEQFF
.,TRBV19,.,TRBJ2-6,TGTGCCAGTAGTATACAGTCCTCTGGGGCCAACGTCCTGACTTTC,CASSIQSSGANVLTF
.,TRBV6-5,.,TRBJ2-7,TGTGCCAGCAGTTCAGGGTTTGGGGAGCAGTACTTC,CASSSGFGEQYF
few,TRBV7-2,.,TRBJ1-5,TGTGCCAGCAGCCCCAGCTGGGGGGGTAACAATCAGCCCCAGCATTTT,CASSPSWGGNNQPQHF
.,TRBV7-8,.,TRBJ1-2,TGTGCCAGCACCCTTGTACAGGGCGCCGACAGCTATGGCTACACCTTC,CASTLVQGADSYGYTF
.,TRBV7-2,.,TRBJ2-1,TGTGCCAGCAGGGGTGGAGGCAATGAGCAGTTCTTC,CASRGGGNEQFF
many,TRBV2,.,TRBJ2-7,TGTGCCATCAACGAGGATAGGACAGCCGAGCAGTACTTC,CAINEDRTAEQYF
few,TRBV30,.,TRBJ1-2,TGTGCCTACGCACCCGGGACTCCGAACTATGGCTACACCTTC,CAYAPGTPNYGYTF
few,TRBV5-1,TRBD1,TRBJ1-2,TGCGCCAGCAGCCTACAAGGGACAGATGGCTACACCTTC,CASSLQGTDGYTF
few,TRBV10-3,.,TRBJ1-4,TGTGCCATCAGGGAGGGTATTTCATCGGCAACTAATGAAAAACTGTTTTTT,CAIREGISSATNEKLFF
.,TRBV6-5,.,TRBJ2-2,TGTGCCAGCAGTCTGACGGAGAACACCGGGGAGCTGTTTTTT,CASSLTENTGELFF
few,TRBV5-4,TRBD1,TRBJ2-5,TGTGCCAGCAGCTTACAGGGGGCAGAGGAGACCCAGTACTTC,CASSLQGAEETQYF
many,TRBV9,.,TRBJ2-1,TGTGCCAGCAGCGGGCTACTGAGTAGTGGCAGGTTTGAGCAGTTCTTC,CASSGLLSSGRFEQFF
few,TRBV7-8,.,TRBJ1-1,TGTGCCAGCAGCCCCGGGGGGGGATATGCCACTGAAGCTTTCTTT,CASSPGGGYATEAFF
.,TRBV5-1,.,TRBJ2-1,TGCGCCAGCAGCGGGCAGGGGACTTCTGCTGAGCAGTTCTTC,CASSGQGTSAEQFF
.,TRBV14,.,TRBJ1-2,TGTGCCAGCAGCCGAGACCTTCAGGGATATGGCTACACCTTC,CASSRDLQGYGYTF
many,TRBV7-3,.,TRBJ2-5,TGTGCCAGCAGCCAAATGAGTGGTGGCCTGTCGACCCAGTACTTC,CASSQMSGGLSTQYF
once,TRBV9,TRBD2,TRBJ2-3,TGTGCCAGCAGCGCGGGGGGAGATACGCAGTATTTT,CASSAGGDTQYF
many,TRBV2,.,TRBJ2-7,TGTGCCAGCAGTGAAGGTCAGGGGCGCCGCGAGCAGTACTTC,CASSEGQGRREQYF
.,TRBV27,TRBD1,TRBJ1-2,TGTGCCAGCAGTATTGGGACAGACTATGGCTACACCTTC,CASSIGTDYGYTF
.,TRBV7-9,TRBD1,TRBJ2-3,TGTGCCAGCAGCTCCGACAGGGCACAGGGTACGCAGTATTTT,CASSSDRAQGTQYF
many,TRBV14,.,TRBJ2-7,TGTGCCAGCAGCCAAGGGATCCGCAGCCCAGCACAGTACTTC,CASSQGIRSPAQYF
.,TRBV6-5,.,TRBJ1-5,TGTGCCAGCAGTCGTACAACAGGGCCGGGCCAGCCCCAGCATTTT,CASSRTTGPGQPQHF
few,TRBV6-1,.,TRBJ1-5,TGTGCCAGCAGTGACAGGGGTATGGATCAGCCCCAGCATTTT,CASSDRGMDQPQHF
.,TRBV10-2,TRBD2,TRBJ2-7,TGCGCCAGCAGTGAGTCTGCGCGGGGGGGTTACTACGAGCAGTACTTC,CASSESARGGYYEQYF
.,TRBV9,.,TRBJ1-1,TGTGCCAGCAGTCTTACTCCCAGGACAGAGACTGAAGCTTTCTTT,CASSLTPRTETEAFF
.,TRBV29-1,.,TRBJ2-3,TGCAGCGCCGAAGGCAGGGGAAGCACAGATACGCAGTATTTT,CSAEGRGSTDTQYF
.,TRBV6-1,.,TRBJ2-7,TGTGCCAGCAGTGGTGGCTGGGAAGGGACCTACGAGCAGTACTTC,CASSGGWEGTYEQYF
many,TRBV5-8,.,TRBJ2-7,TGTGCCAGCAGCAAGGGACCACCCTTCGAGCAGTACTTC,CASSKGPPFEQYF
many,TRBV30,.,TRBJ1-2,TGTGCCTGGAGTGTAAAGCGGAGGCGTGGCTACACCTTC,CAWSVKRRRGYTF
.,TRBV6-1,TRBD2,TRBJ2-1,TGTGCCAGCTGGGAGGGAGGAGGAAGGGACGAGCAGTTCTTC,CASWEGGGRDEQFF
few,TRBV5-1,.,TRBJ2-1,TGCGCCAGCAGCTTGGGGGACAATGAGCAGTTCTTC,CASSLGDNEQFF
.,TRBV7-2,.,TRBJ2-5,TGTGCCAGCAGCGTGTCATCCCAAGAGACCCAGTACTTC,CASSVSSQETQYF
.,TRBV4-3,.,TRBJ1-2,TGCGCCAGCAGCCGGCAAGTTAACTATGGCTACACCTTC,CASSRQVNYGYTF
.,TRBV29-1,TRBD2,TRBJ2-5,TGCAGCGTTGAGGAGGCTAGCGGGGGGATCGAAGAGACCCAGTACTTC,CSVEEASGGIEETQYF